These 18 T cell receptor beta chains share one sample of origin, sequenced in a study of blood T cell repertoires in COVID-19. Clones were sequenced by immunoSEQ multiplex PCR, and TCRdb holds only the in-frame ones, with some missing. The sample lists over 250,000 clones, 80% to 95% seen once, with roughly 2.3% in the top ten. Sequencing was done on a sample of peripheral blood. The receptors come from a woman aged 25 to 39 with COVID-19, enrolled during active disease.

This clone was observed a handful of times. V gene TRBV14 combines with J gene TRBJ2-1, with D possibly matching TRBD2 (5 bases). Germline CDR1 SGHDN, CDR2 FVKESK. Between the trimmed V and J ends, which lost 4 bases and 7 bases, there was a span of 17 bases. The CDR3 is 15 residues long. The CDR3 region has the DNA TGTGCCAGCAGCCGAGACTATCAGGAATGGAATGAGCAGTTCTTC. Translated, it gives CASSRDYQEWNEQFF.

The gene calls are TRBV30 and TRBJ2-7; D possibly corresponds to TRBD1 (8 bases). The CDR3 spans 16 residues. Germline V gene data show CDR1 as GTSNPN and CDR2 as SVGIG (reference sequence). V shed 1 base and J shed 7 bases, with 23 bases lying between them. Here the CDR3 reads CAWSARGAGGAGEQYF. In DNA, the CDR3 is TGTGCCTGGAGTGCCCGGGGGGCAGGGGGCGCGGGGGAGCAGTACTTC.

The chain recombines TRBV11-2 with TRBJ1-1; D remains unclear. The V and J ends lost 5 bases and 0 bases respectively, with 19 bases between them. This CDR3 spans 17 amino acids. The V gene's germline CDR1 is SGHAT and CDR2 FQNNGV. This chain's CDR3 is CASSPHRPQHLNTEAFF. The CDR3 region has the DNA TGTGCCAGCAGCCCACACCGTCCACAGCATTTGAACACTGAAGCTTTCTTT.

J is TRBJ2-5 and V is TRBV7-9, with D possibly matching TRBD2 (5 bases). The CDR3 sequence is 16 residues long. The germline V gene encodes CDR1 SEHNR and CDR2 FQNEAQ (reference sequence). Deletions cut 1 base from V and 5 bases from J, with 17 bases between. The CDR3 is CASSLVSLGSVETQYF. The CDR3 nucleotides are TGTGCCAGCAGCTTAGTAAGTCTGGGGAGTGTTGAGACCCAGTACTTC.

The chain carries TRBV27 and TRBJ1-5, with TRBD1 as a possible D gene (5 bases). The germline CDR1 and CDR2 sequences are MNHEY and SMNVEV (reference sequence). V lost 8 bases, J lost 10 bases, and 18 bases lay in between. CDR3 length equals 13 residues. CDR3 amino acids: CASGVGAGGPQHF. DNA for the CDR3: TGTGCCAGCGGAGTAGGGGCAGGCGGCCCCCAGCATTTT.

The chain employs TRBV27 and TRBJ2-7; 9 bases are a match to TRBD2. V lost 3 bases to trimming and J lost 6 bases; unmatched junction nucleotides: 3. The CDR3 covers 13 residues. Per the germline V gene, CDR1 is MNHEY and CDR2 is SMNVEV (reference sequence). CDR3: CASSFGAGGEQYF. The CDR3 DNA reads TGTGCCAGCAGTTTTGGAGCGGGAGGCGAGCAGTACTTC.

The V call is TRBV12-3 or TRBV12-4, the J call TRBJ1-3, with unresolved D. V shed 6 bases and J shed 4 bases, with 7 bases lying between them. The CDR3 is made up of 12 amino acids. As DNA, the CDR3 is TGTGCCAGCAGCCCCCTCGGAAACACCATATATTTT. Translation gives CASSPLGNTIYF.

The chain uses TRBV19 and TRBJ1-2, with 9 bases matching TRBD1. The germline CDR1 and CDR2 sequences are LNHDA and SQIVND (reference sequence). CDR3 size: 16 residues. The V gene end was trimmed by 5 bases and the J gene end by 0 bases; junction bases not matched to a gene: 7. The CDR3 nucleotides read TGTGCCAGTAGTCCCGTGGGGACAGGGTCTAACTATGGCTACACCTTC. Its protein product is CASSPVGTGSNYGYTF. The complete variable domain, with remaining parts taken from reference TRBV19 and TRBJ1-2, reads DGGITQSPKYLFRKEGQNVTLSCEQNLNHDAMYWYRQDPGQGLRLIYYSQIVNDFQKGDIAEGYSVSREKKESFPLTVTSAQKNPTAFYLCASSPVGTGSNYGYTFGSGTRLTVV.

This chain uses TRBV10-1 with TRBJ1-1; TRBD1 agrees at 8 bases. J was trimmed by 3 bases and V by 5 bases; bases with no gene match: 5. This CDR3 has 14 amino acids. Germline V gene data show CDR1 as WNHNN and CDR2 as SYGVQD (reference sequence). CDR3: CASSRTGRDTEAFF. The CDR3, as DNA: TGCGCCAGCAGTCGGACAGGGCGCGACACTGAAGCTTTCTTT.

This rearrangement joins TRBV27 to TRBJ2-7; 10 bases are shared with TRBD2. CDR3 length equals 15 residues. Unmatched junction bases numbered 5, after V lost 5 bases and J lost 1 base. Germline assignment: CDR1 MNHEY and CDR2 SMNVEV (reference sequence). CDR3 protein: CASSLAGVGSYEQYF. CDR3 bases: TGTGCCAGCAGTCTAGCGGGAGTGGGTTCCTACGAGCAGTACTTC.

This chain links TRBV12-3 or TRBV12-4 with TRBJ2-7; no definite D call. Trimming shortened V by 3 bases and J by 5 bases, and 8 bases separated the two germline ends. This CDR3 spans 12 amino acids. The chain's CDR3 is CASSFSRDEQYF. The CDR3 coding sequence is TGTGCCAGCAGTTTTTCCCGGGACGAGCAGTACTTC.

V is TRBV5-4 and J is TRBJ1-4; 7 bases match TRBD1. Germline lookup yields CDR1 SGHNT and CDR2 YYREEE (reference sequence). Trimming cost V 2 bases and J 5 bases; bases outside gene matches: 3. This CDR3 is 14 amino acids long. The CDR3 reads CASSFEGQNEKLFF. The CDR3 nucleotides read TGTGCCAGCAGCTTTGAGGGACAGAATGAAAAACTGTTTTTT.

This clone was found once. CDR3 nucleotide sequence: TGTGCCAGCAGAGACAGGGGTTCCTCCTACGAGCAGTACTTC. Its translation is CASRDRGSSYEQYF. The V call is TRBV2, the J call TRBJ2-7, with 8 positions matching TRBD1. The ends lost 6 bases at V and 0 bases at J; junction bases unmatched: 4. Per germline, CDR1 SNHLY and CDR2 FYNNEI. The CDR3 is 14 amino acids.

As regards this clone: Compared with germline, one end of the junction differs, possibly owing to a read error. The chain employs TRBV24-1 and TRBJ1-4, with D unclear. The CDR3 consists of 19 residues. CDR1 is KGHDR, CDR2 SFDVKD, per germline. The CDR3 protein is CATSGRREPTLVMNEKLFF. CDR3 sequence (DNA): TGTGCCACCAGTGGAAGGAGGGAACCTACCCTGGTTATGAATGAAAAGCTGTTTTTT.

The genes are TRBV19 and TRBJ2-7; D uncertain. V was trimmed by 9 bases and J by 2 bases, leaving 14 bases between them. The CDR3 has 13 amino acids. Germline values: CDR1 LNHDA, CDR2 SQIVND (reference sequence). The CDR3 nucleotides are TGTGCCAGCGAAGATACAAGAACCTACGAGCAGTACTTC. It translates to CASEDTRTYEQYF. The variable domain in full, with the rest retrieved from reference TRBV19 and TRBJ2-7, is DGGITQSPKYLFRKEGQNVTLSCEQNLNHDAMYWYRQDPGQGLRLIYYSQIVNDFQKGDIAEGYSVSREKKESFPLTVTSAQKNPTAFYLCASEDTRTYEQYFGPGTRLTVT.

This chain connects TRBV2 to TRBJ1-2, with a possible D match to TRBD1 (6 bases). Deletions cut 10 bases from V and 2 bases from J, with 14 bases between. Germline V gene data show CDR1 as SNHLY and CDR2 as FYNNEI. The CDR3 spans 13 residues. CDR3 loop: CATYPDRNYGYTF. Written as DNA, the CDR3 is TGTGCCACCTACCCCGACAGGAACTATGGCTACACCTTC.

The genes are TRBV30 and TRBJ1-3; D is undetermined. V gave up 5 bases and J gave up 4 bases, with 3 bases separating them. CDR1 and CDR2 (germline): GTSNPN, SVGIG (reference sequence). The CDR3 extends over 10 amino acids. CDR3 loop: CAWSGNTIYF. CDR3 DNA sequence: TGTGCCTGGTCGGGAAACACCATATATTTT.

The chain combines TRBV19 with TRBJ2-7; 10 positions agree with TRBD1. CDR3 length: 13 residues. V lost 3 bases and J lost 6; bases outside the gene matches: 2. Germline CDR1 and CDR2: LNHDA and SQIVND (reference sequence). For the CDR3, the DNA is TGTGCCAGTAGTATTGGACAGGGGGGCGAGCAGTACTTC. Translating it yields CASSIGQGGEQYF.